This T cell receptor (beta chain) is from a study of regulatory T cells in long-lasting Graves disease. For the study at large: Graves' patients who were just diagnosed had used antithyroid drugs for under 3 months. General study points: Persistent disease exhibited a predilection for TRBV28, TRBJ1-2 and TRBJ2-5.

Both iRepertoire HTBI primers and Arm-PCR of CDR3 regions were used to build the TCR beta libraries. TCRdb redid the calling of the multiplex PCR reads with MiXCR, one entry per CDR3 protein. The sample contains about 530,000 distinct CDR3 sequences, 15% to 20% of which appear only once. Time point in this sample: newly diagnosed GD, antithyroid drugs for less than 3 months. The TCR library used RNA extracted from PBMCs. Per the germline V gene, CDR1 is MNHNS and CDR2 is SASEGT. The length of the CDR3 is 18 residues. The junction had 11 bases not matched to a gene; V was cut back by 7 bases and J by 0 bases. This clonotype was recorded a few times. Its cognate antigen is unknown. This same sample was also taken into another study, of T cells in Graves' hyperthyroidism and ophthalmopathy. From that study: Most clonotypes that expanded in the thyroid above 0.001 also showed up in blood.

Sequencing used peripheral blood mononuclear cells (PBMCs), obtained at new diagnosis, from a patient treated with antithyroid drugs. This TCR came from a woman aged 40-65 years with Graves disease. The J gene is TRBJ2-3, the V gene TRBV6-1; the match to TRBD2 covers 12 bases. For the CDR3, the DNA is TGTGCCAGCAATCTCGGGCTAGCGGGGGGGACTAGCACAGATACGCAGTATTTT. Its translation is CASNLGLAGGTSTDTQYF.